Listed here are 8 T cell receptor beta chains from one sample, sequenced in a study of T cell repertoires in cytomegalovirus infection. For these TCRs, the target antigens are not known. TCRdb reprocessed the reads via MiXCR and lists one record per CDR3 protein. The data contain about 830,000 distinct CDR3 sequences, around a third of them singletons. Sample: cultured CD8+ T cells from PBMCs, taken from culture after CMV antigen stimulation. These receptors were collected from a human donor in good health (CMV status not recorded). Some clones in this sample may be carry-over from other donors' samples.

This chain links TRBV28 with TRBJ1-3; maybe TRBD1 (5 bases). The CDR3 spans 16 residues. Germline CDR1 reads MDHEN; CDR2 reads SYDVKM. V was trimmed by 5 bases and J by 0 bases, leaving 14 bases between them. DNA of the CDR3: TGTGCCAGCAGTCCCCCTGGACACCTCTCTGGAAACACCATATATTTT. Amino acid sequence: CASSPPGHLSGNTIYF.

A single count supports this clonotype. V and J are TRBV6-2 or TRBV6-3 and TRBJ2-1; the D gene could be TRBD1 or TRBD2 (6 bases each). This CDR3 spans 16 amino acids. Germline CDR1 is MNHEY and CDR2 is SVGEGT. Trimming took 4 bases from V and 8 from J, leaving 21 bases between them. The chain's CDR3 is CASSFFGGPAEDEQFF. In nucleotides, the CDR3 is TGTGCCAGCAGTTTCTTTGGGGGGCCGGCAGAGGATGAGCAGTTCTTC.

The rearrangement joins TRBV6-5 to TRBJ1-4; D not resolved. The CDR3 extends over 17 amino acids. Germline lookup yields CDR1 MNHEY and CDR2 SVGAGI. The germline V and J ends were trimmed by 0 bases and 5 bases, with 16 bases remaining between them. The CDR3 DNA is TGTGCCAGCAGTTACTCGACACACCCGGTCGTGAATGAAAAACTGTTTTTT. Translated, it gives CASSYSTHPVVNEKLFF.

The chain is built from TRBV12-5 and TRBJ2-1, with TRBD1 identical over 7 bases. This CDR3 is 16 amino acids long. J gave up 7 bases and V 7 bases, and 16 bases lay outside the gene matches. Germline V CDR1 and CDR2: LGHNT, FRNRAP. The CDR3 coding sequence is TGTGCTAGTGCCCCCCAGTGGGACAGATTTTGGAATGAGCAGTTCTTC. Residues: CASAPQWDRFWNEQFF.

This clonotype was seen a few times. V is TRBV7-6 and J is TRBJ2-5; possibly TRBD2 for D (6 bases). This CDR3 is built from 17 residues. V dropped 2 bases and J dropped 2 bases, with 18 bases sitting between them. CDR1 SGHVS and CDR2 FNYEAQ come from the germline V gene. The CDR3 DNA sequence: TGTGCCAGCAGCTTAAGGGGTGTTGGGGGGATTCAAGAGACCCAGTACTTC. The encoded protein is CASSLRGVGGIQETQYF.

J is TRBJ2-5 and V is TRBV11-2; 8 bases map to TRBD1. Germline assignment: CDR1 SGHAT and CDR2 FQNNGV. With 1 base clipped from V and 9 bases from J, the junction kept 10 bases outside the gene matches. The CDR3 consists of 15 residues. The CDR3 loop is CASSLGGTGIRAQYF. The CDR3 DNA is TGTGCCAGCAGCTTAGGCGGGACAGGTATACGGGCCCAGTACTTC.

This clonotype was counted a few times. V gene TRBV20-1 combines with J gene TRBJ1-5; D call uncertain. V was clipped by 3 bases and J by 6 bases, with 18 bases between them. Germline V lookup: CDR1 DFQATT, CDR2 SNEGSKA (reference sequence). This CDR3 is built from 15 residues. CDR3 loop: CSARPTPDGSQPQHF. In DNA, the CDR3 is TGCAGTGCTAGGCCTACTCCTGACGGTTCTCAGCCCCAGCATTTT.

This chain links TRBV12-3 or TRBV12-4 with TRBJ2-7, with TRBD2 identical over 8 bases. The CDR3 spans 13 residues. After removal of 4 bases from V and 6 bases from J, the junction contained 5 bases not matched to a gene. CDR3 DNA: TGTGCCAGCAGTTCTGGCGGGGGGAGCGAGCAGTACTTC. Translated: CASSSGGGSEQYF.